This T cell receptor beta chain was documented in a study of Ad26.COV2.S vaccination and SARS-CoV-2 variants. At the level of the study: In the study, Ad26.COV2.S was injected intramuscularly once, or twice 56 days apart.

As to treatment: approximately 18 received Ad26.COV2.S at low or high dose, single or two shots; about 5 received placebo; per-sample allocation not given. Following the first vaccine or placebo injection, samples were taken on day 63. Deletions cut 7 bases from V and 4 bases from J, with 14 bases between. The CDR3 is 13 residues long. Method: immunoSEQ multiplex PCR; TCRdb's copy keeps in-frame clones and lacks some. The sample comprises fewer than 300,000 clones, over 75% of which are singletons, and under 4% rests with the top ten. This rearrangement joins TRBV12-3 or TRBV12-4 to TRBJ2-7, with D maybe TRBD1 (7 bases). The TCR was taken from a person aged 18-60 years who received the Ad26.COV2.S COVID-19 vaccine or a placebo. This specimen consisted of peripheral blood, obtained in a trial of Ad26.COV2.S vaccine versus placebo. CDR3 nucleotide sequence: TGTGCCAGCATCCCTGCAGGGGGGTACGAGCAGTACTTC. Translation: CASIPAGGYEQYF.